This TCR beta chain was sequenced during a study of T-cell reconstitution after alpha-beta-depleted transplantation in children. This clonotype was detected only a few times. Germline V lookup: CDR1 ENHRY, CDR2 SYGVKD. V lost 7 bases and J 4 bases, leaving 11 bases between the germline ends. The CDR3 is 13 amino acids. Unique molecular identifiers were built into the TCRbeta library. TCRdb used MiXCR to reprocess the PCR reads, holding one entry per CDR3 protein. The table has about 220,000 distinct CDR3 sequences, 17% seen once. The receptor comes from a male patient aged 2-15 years who had a stem cell transplant for acute lymphoblastic leukemia, so the T cells may come from the graft donor. The input for sequencing was PBMCs, mostly from graft donor cells, taken 360 days after TCRalphabeta/CD19-depleted stem cell transplant. The chain carries TRBV10-3 and TRBJ1-5; no firm D call. The CDR3 here is CAITEGQNQPQHF. The CDR3 nucleotides read TGTGCCATCACCGAGGGTCAGAATCAGCCCCAGCATTTT.